This entry concerns a single T cell receptor beta chain. This sample was taken from a study of blood T cell repertoires in COVID-19. The overall study: Sites across the United States, Italy and Spain contributed samples from acute and convalescent COVID-19.

Trimming cost V 4 bases and J 3 bases; bases outside gene matches: 2. The CDR3 loop spans 12 amino acids. The germline V gene has CDR1 SQVTM and CDR2 ANQGSEA. TCRdb keeps only in-frame clones here, not all; method: immunoSEQ multiplex PCR. The data show approximately 100,000 clones, with over 80% seen just once and roughly 5.6% held by the top ten. This clonotype originated in a man between 45 and 60 years old with active COVID-19. The genes are TRBV29-1 and TRBJ1-2, with 7 bases lining up with TRBD1. Material for sequencing was peripheral blood. This CDR3 is CSVVGTDYGYTF. As DNA, the CDR3 is TGCAGCGTTGTCGGGACAGACTATGGCTACACCTTC. The variable domain in full, completed from reference TRBV29-1 and TRBJ1-2, reads SAVISQKPSRDICQRGTSLTIQCQVDSQVTMMFWYRQQPGQSLTLIATANQGSEATYESGFVIDKFPISRPNLTFSTLTVSNMSPEDSSIYLCSVVGTDYGYTFGSGTRLTVV.